Below, 28 T cell receptor beta chains from the same sample are listed, as sequenced in a study of neurological immune-mediated disorders. One entry per CDR3 protein results from TCRdb running MiXCR on the 5' RACE reads. The repertoire consists of under 35,000 distinct CDR3 sequences, with less than 25% occurring once and the leading ten covering about 32%. Material: CD4+ T cells from blood. Receptor source: a man aged 50 to 59 with HTLV-1-associated myelopathy (HAM/TSP).

There are many counts of this clonotype. The V and J genes are TRBV12-3 or TRBV12-4 and TRBJ1-2; unclear D gene. Deletions cut 2 bases from V and 0 bases from J, with 7 bases between. The CDR3 has 14 residues. The chain's CDR3 is CASSLSQANYGYTF. Written as DNA, the CDR3 is TGTGCCAGCAGTTTAAGTCAAGCTAACTATGGCTACACCTTC.

This clonotype was counted at least ten times. This chain links TRBV20-1 with TRBJ2-7; 10 bases fit TRBD1. Germline loops: CDR1 DFQATT, CDR2 SNEGSKA (reference sequence). The length of the CDR3 is 14 residues. The trim removed 6 bases at V and 0 bases at J, leaving 5 bases unmatched. The CDR3 spells CSAEGDRGSYEQYF. CDR3 sequence (DNA): TGCAGTGCCGAAGGGGACAGGGGCTCCTACGAGCAGTACTTC.

This clonotype was observed at least ten times. The chain employs TRBV2 and TRBJ2-7; D might be TRBD2 (5 bases). The ends were cut back, 7 bases at V and 0 bases at J, with 19 bases in the middle. CDR3 size: 16 residues. CDR1 and CDR2 from the germline V gene are SNHLY and FYNNEI. This CDR3 reads CASTTSGITSSYEQYF. For the CDR3, the DNA is TGTGCCAGCACTACCTCCGGGATAACCAGCTCCTACGAGCAGTACTTC.

This clonotype was recorded at least ten times. The V and J genes are TRBV27 and TRBJ1-4; 10 nucleotides match TRBD1. There are 17 residues in the CDR3. V gave up 6 bases and J gave up 7 bases; unmatched junction bases: 14. Germline-derived CDR1 and CDR2 are MNHEY and SMNVEV (reference sequence). The CDR3 nucleotides read TGTGCCAGCAGGCAAACCGGGACAGGGGTTGGTGGTGAAAAACTGTTTTTT. Protein product: CASRQTGTGVGGEKLFF.

This chain uses TRBV2 with TRBJ2-3, with a possible D match to TRBD2 (6 bases). The germline CDR1 and CDR2 sequences are SNHLY and FYNNEI. The CDR3 is made up of 12 amino acids. V dropped 4 bases and J dropped 9 bases, with 11 bases sitting between them. Written as DNA, the CDR3 is TGTGCCAGCAGTGTCGGCGCGGGGACGCAGTATTTT. It translates to CASSVGAGTQYF. The full variable domain, its missing parts supplied by reference TRBV2 and TRBJ2-3, is EPEVTQTPSHQVTQMGQEVILRCVPISNHLYFYWYRQILGQKVEFLVSFYNNEISEKSEIFDDQFSVERPDGSNFTLKIRSTKLEDSAMYFCASSVGAGTQYFGPGTRLTVL.

The sample holds many counts of this clonotype. The genes are TRBV7-2 and TRBJ1-5, with 9 bases matching TRBD1. This CDR3 contains 14 residues. Germline assignment: CDR1 SGHTA and CDR2 FQGNSA. Trimming removed 5 bases from V and 4 bases from J; junction bases left unmatched: 3. The CDR3 coding sequence is TGTGCCAGCAGCCCGGACAGGGGTAATCAGCCCCAGCATTTT. It encodes CASSPDRGNQPQHF.

This clonotype occurred many times. One end of the junction does not line up with germline, which may come from a read error. This chain links TRBV2 with TRBJ1-2; 7 bases line up with TRBD1. CDR3 length: 14 residues. CDR1 is SNHLY and CDR2 is FYNNEI in the germline V gene. The CDR3 nucleotides are TGTGCCAGGAGTGGGGGGGACAGCGCCTATGGCTACACCTTC. This gives the protein CARSGGDSAYGYTF.

This clonotype showed up just a few times. The chain uses TRBV30 and TRBJ2-7, with 7 bases matching TRBD1. This CDR3 spans 16 amino acids. J was trimmed by 2 bases and V by 3 bases; bases with no gene match: 13. Germline V gene data show CDR1 as GTSNPN and CDR2 as SVGIG (reference sequence). CDR3 in DNA: TGTGCCTGGAGAGCTCCGACAGGGAAATCAGCCTACGAGCAGTACTTC. Amino acids: CAWRAPTGKSAYEQYF. The variable domain in full, completed from reference TRBV30 and TRBJ2-7, reads SQTIHQWPATLVQPVGSPLSLECTVEGTSNPNLYWYRQAAGRGLQLLFYSVGIGQISSEVPQNLSASRPQDRQFILSSKKLLLSDSGFYLCAWRAPTGKSAYEQYFGPGTRLTVT.

This clonotype has at least ten counts. The V call is TRBV6-1, the J call TRBJ1-4; D unclear. V lost 2 bases, J lost 11 bases, and 18 bases lay in between. The CDR3 has 15 amino acids. The germline V gene encodes CDR1 MNHNS and CDR2 SASEGT. In DNA form, the CDR3 reads TGTGCCAGCAGTGAACACGGAGGGAGTAAGGATAAACTGTTTTTT. Translation gives CASSEHGGSKDKLFF.

The chain couples TRBV7-9 to TRBJ1-2; unclear D gene. V lost 1 base and J 3 bases, leaving 9 bases between the germline ends. The CDR3 extends over 14 amino acids. Germline CDR1 is SEHNR and CDR2 is FQNEAQ (reference sequence). CDR3 nucleotide sequence: TGTGCCAGCAGCTTAGTTACCCGGGACTATGGCTACACCTTC. Encoded protein: CASSLVTRDYGYTF.

This clonotype was seen repeatedly, ten times or more. The rearrangement uses TRBV11-2 and TRBJ1-2; no definite D call. The CDR3 totals 13 residues. V lost 7 bases and J lost 3, with 12 bases in between. From germline, CDR1 is SGHAT and CDR2 FQNNGV. The CDR3 nucleotides read TGTGCCAGCAAGGCGACACACTACTATGGCTACACCTTC. Amino acids: CASKATHYYGYTF.

This clonotype was counted ten times or more. The chain recombines TRBV29-1 with TRBJ1-1; unclear D gene. V was clipped by 4 bases and J by 5 bases, with 14 bases between them. Germline V gives CDR1 SQVTM, CDR2 ANQGSEA. This CDR3 is 13 amino acids long. CDR3 in amino acids: CSVVAGGQTEAFF. The CDR3 DNA sequence: TGCAGCGTTGTCGCGGGTGGTCAGACTGAAGCTTTCTTT.

This clonotype was seen ten or more times. This chain uses TRBV20-1 with TRBJ1-5, with D possibly matching TRBD1 (5 bases). The CDR3 extends over 14 amino acids. V shed 7 bases and J shed 7 bases, with 20 bases lying between them. The germline V gene encodes CDR1 DFQATT and CDR2 SNEGSKA (reference sequence). CDR3 amino acids: CSVPSGGPQQPQHF. The CDR3 coding sequence is TGCAGTGTCCCCAGCGGGGGACCACAGCAGCCCCAGCATTTT.

This clonotype was recorded many times. The gene calls are TRBV24-1 and TRBJ1-4, with D hard to call. The CDR3 loop spans 15 amino acids. Trimming cost V 3 bases and J 3 bases, with 10 bases left between them. Germline CDR1 and CDR2: KGHDR and SFDVKD. The CDR3 sequence: CATSDAGSPNEKLFF. As DNA, the CDR3 is TGTGCCACCAGTGATGCTGGCTCTCCTAATGAAAAACTGTTTTTT.

This clonotype was counted at least ten times. This chain joins TRBV7-3 and TRBJ2-5; D gene unclear. V lost 1 base, J lost 4 bases, and 7 bases lay in between. Germline CDR1 SGHTA, CDR2 FQGTGA. CDR3 length: 13 residues. CDR3 loop: CASSLNMGETQYF. As DNA, the CDR3 is TGTGCCAGCAGCTTAAATATGGGAGAGACCCAGTACTTC.

This clonotype appeared many times. V gene TRBV5-1 combines with J gene TRBJ2-5, with no clear D. CDR1 is SGHRS, CDR2 YFSETQ, per germline. The CDR3 is 13 residues long. Trimming stripped 2 bases from V and 7 bases from J, with 12 bases between. The CDR3 loop reads CASSFGSEGTQYF. CDR3 in DNA: TGCGCCAGCAGCTTCGGTAGTGAAGGGACCCAGTACTTC. Full variable domain (outside the CDR3, taken from reference TRBV5-1 and TRBJ2-5): KAGVTQTPRYLIKTRGQQVTLSCSPISGHRSVSWYQQTPGQGLQFLFEYFSETQRNKGNFPGRFSGRQFSNSRSEMNVSTLELGDSALYLCASSFGSEGTQYFGPGTRLLVL.

This clonotype was seen many times. The genes are TRBV12-3 or TRBV12-4 and TRBJ2-1, with D tentatively TRBD2 (7 bases). The CDR3 loop spans 15 amino acids. Trimming took 1 base from V and 7 from J, leaving 14 bases between them. As DNA, the CDR3 is TGTGCCAGCAGTTTAGGCGGGGGCCGGGGGAATGAGCAGTTCTTC. This gives the protein CASSLGGGRGNEQFF.

Many counts were recorded for this clonotype. CDR3: CASSTSGRNTGELFF. Here the CDR3 DNA reads TGCGCCAGCAGTACTAGCGGGAGGAACACCGGGGAGCTGTTTTTT. This chain links TRBV4-1 with TRBJ2-2, with TRBD2 identical over 11 bases. This CDR3 has 15 amino acids. Germline CDR1 and CDR2: MGHRA and YSYEKL. The V and J ends lost 6 bases and 1 base, in that order; junction bases with no gene match: 1.

The sample holds many counts of this clonotype. The gene calls are TRBV18 and TRBJ1-1, with TRBD1 as a possible D gene (6 bases). The CDR3 is made up of 15 amino acids. CDR1 KGHSH and CDR2 LQKENI come from the germline V gene. Trimming cost V 5 bases and J 1 base, with 14 bases left between them. CDR3 protein: CASSKGQGPNTEAFF. The CDR3 nucleotides are TGTGCCAGCTCAAAGGGCCAGGGGCCGAACACTGAAGCTTTCTTT.

Points on this clonotype: This may come from a read error, since a much larger clone is one base off. The chain carries TRBV6-2 or TRBV6-3 and TRBJ2-7, with 8 bases fitting TRBD1. V lost 6 bases, J lost 9 bases, and 13 bases stayed unmatched. Germline values: CDR1 MNHEY, CDR2 SVGEGT. The CDR3 consists of 14 residues. CDR3 in DNA: TGTGCCAGCAGCGCAAGAAACAGGGGGAGGAGGCAGTACTTC. Its translation: CASSARNRGRRQYF.

The chain is built from TRBV20-1 and TRBJ1-2, with 8 bases lining up with TRBD1. The junction had 9 bases not matched to a gene; V was cut back by 1 base and J by 5 bases. Looked up from germline, CDR1 is DFQATT and CDR2 is SNEGSKA (reference sequence). The CDR3 sequence is 15 residues long. CDR3 DNA: TGCAGTGCTAGAGCCGCCCGGACAGGGCCGTATGGCTACACCTTC. Its protein is CSARAARTGPYGYTF.

The rearrangement uses TRBV6-5 and TRBJ2-3, with TRBD1 matching over 8 bases. The germline V gene encodes CDR1 MNHEY and CDR2 SVGAGI. With V trimmed by 1 base and J by 3 bases, 3 bases remained unmatched. The CDR3 runs 15 residues. CDR3 bases: TGTGCCAGCAGTTACTGCAGGGGGCTGACAGATACGCAGTATTTT. This codes for CASSYCRGLTDTQYF.

This clonotype occurred many times. The chain has TRBV12-3 or TRBV12-4 and TRBJ2-1, with D unresolved. The length of the CDR3 is 12 residues. Trimming left V 7 bases short and J 9 bases short, with 13 bases between. The CDR3 loop is CASNQAAGEQFF. The DNA for the CDR3 is TGTGCCAGCAATCAGGCCGCCGGTGAGCAGTTCTTC.

This clonotype was found many times. V and J are TRBV6-5 and TRBJ1-1, with D hard to call. V gave up 2 bases and J gave up 1 base, with 2 bases separating them. The CDR3 is 12 residues long. Germline assignment: CDR1 MNHEY and CDR2 SVGAGI. CDR3 sequence (DNA): TGTGCCAGCAGTTACCCGAACACTGAAGCTTTCTTT. This translates into CASSYPNTEAFF.

This clonotype has a count of ten or more. This sequence joins TRBV4-1 and TRBJ1-1, with unresolved D. Trimming removed 7 bases at V and 4 bases at J, with 16 bases between. Germline V gene lookup returns CDR1 MGHRA and CDR2 YSYEKL. The length of the CDR3 is 14 residues. CDR3 in amino acids: CASNHPLLTTEAFF. In nucleotides, the CDR3 is TGCGCCAGCAACCACCCTTTACTTACCACTGAAGCTTTCTTT.

The sample holds many counts of this clonotype. V is TRBV20-1 and J is TRBJ2-3, with TRBD2 matching over 7 bases. The junction had 7 bases not matched to a gene; V was cut back by 0 bases and J by 1 base. This CDR3 is built from 16 residues. The germline V gene has CDR1 DFQATT and CDR2 SNEGSKA (reference sequence). The CDR3 protein is CSARDAASGRTDTQYF. The CDR3 nucleotides are TGCAGTGCTAGAGATGCGGCTAGCGGACGCACAGATACGCAGTATTTT.

This clonotype came up many times. The V gene is TRBV29-1, the J gene TRBJ2-1; 7 nucleotides line up with TRBD1. The CDR3 contains 16 residues. V was pared by 0 bases and J by 2 bases, with 7 bases of the junction left unmatched. CDR1 SQVTM and CDR2 ANQGSEA come from the germline V gene. CDR3 sequence reads: CSVEDSQGVAYNEQFF. The CDR3 coding sequence is TGCAGCGTTGAAGATAGTCAGGGGGTGGCCTACAATGAGCAGTTCTTC.

There are many counts of this clonotype. The chain uses TRBV5-1 and TRBJ2-1, with 7 positions matching TRBD1. The junction had 1 base not matched to a gene; V was cut back by 2 bases and J by 2 bases. The CDR3 loop spans 14 amino acids. Germline CDR1 SGHRS, CDR2 YFSETQ. The CDR3 is CASSLGQAYNEQFF. The CDR3 DNA reads as TGCGCCAGCAGCTTAGGACAGGCCTACAATGAGCAGTTCTTC. Variable domain in full (rest from reference TRBV5-1 and TRBJ2-1): KAGVTQTPRYLIKTRGQQVTLSCSPISGHRSVSWYQQTPGQGLQFLFEYFSETQRNKGNFPGRFSGRQFSNSRSEMNVSTLELGDSALYLCASSLGQAYNEQFFGPGTRLTVL.